This is a list of T cell receptor beta chains from one sample in a study of T cell responses to AZD1222 COVID-19 vaccine. Generated by immunoSEQ multiplex PCR, the TCRdb table keeps only in-frame clones and is missing some. Among some 190,000 clones, approximately 94% were seen once, and the ten largest hold about 1.5%. Source: peripheral blood, taken 28 days after the second dose of the MenACWY control vaccine. The receptors stem from an adult who received the MenACWY meningococcal vaccine as a control. Both conserved end residues are part of each CDR3. Fields, in order: CDR3 protein, CDR3 DNA, clone size, D gene, V gene, J gene, CDR3 length. The D gene is left open where the match is weak. Clone size, where shown, is once, few, many, or a class for clones that have expanded.

CASSFGLTETQYF	TGTGCCAGTAGTTTTGGACTAACGGAGACCCAGTACTTC	few	.	TRBV19	TRBJ2-5	13
CASSAQRGLSGANVLTF	TGTGCCAGCAGCGCCCAACGGGGCCTCTCTGGGGCCAACGTCCTGACTTTC	.	.	TRBV9	TRBJ2-6	17
CAWRSTATGELFF	TGTGCCTGGAGGTCTACAGCGACCGGGGAGCTGTTTTTT	.	.	TRBV30	TRBJ2-2	13
CASRAGQGFRYTF	TGTGCCAGCAGGGCAGGACAGGGGTTTCGCTACACCTTC	.	TRBD1	TRBV6-5	TRBJ1-2	13
CASSSTGWQETQYF	TGCGCCAGCAGCTCGACAGGGTGGCAAGAGACCCAGTACTTC	.	TRBD1	TRBV5-1	TRBJ2-5	14
CASSSSTGRGQPQHF	TGTGCCAGCAGCTCTTCTACAGGGAGAGGTCAGCCCCAGCATTTT	.	.	TRBV7-9	TRBJ1-5	15
CASGRGNTEAFF	TGTGCCAGCGGAAGGGGGAACACTGAAGCTTTCTTT	once	.	TRBV6-5	TRBJ1-1	12
CASSFWGDGQETQYF	TGTGCCAGCAGTTTCTGGGGGGACGGCCAAGAGACCCAGTACTTC	.	.	TRBV27	TRBJ2-5	15
CAISESGGDEKLFF	TGTGCCATCAGTGAGTCTGGGGGGGATGAAAAACTGTTTTTT	.	.	TRBV10-3	TRBJ1-4	14
CASSQDIGTTNEKLFF	TGTGCCAGCAGCCAAGACATAGGGACAACTAATGAAAAACTGTTTTTT	.	.	TRBV3-1/TRBV3-2	TRBJ1-4	16
CASSPIGNEQFF	TGTGCCAGCAGCCCGATTGGGAATGAGCAGTTCTTC	.	.	TRBV3-1/TRBV3-2	TRBJ2-1	12
CASSTDRISAGELFF	TGCGCCAGCAGCACTGACAGAATTTCGGCCGGGGAGCTGTTTTTT	.	.	TRBV5-1	TRBJ2-2	15
CSVGAFPTNEKLFF	TGCAGCGTTGGGGCGTTTCCAACTAATGAAAAACTGTTTTTT	.	.	TRBV29-1	TRBJ1-4	14
CASSFAGTGSTDTQYF	TGTGCCAGCAGTTTCGCCGGGACAGGGAGCACAGATACGCAGTATTTT	.	TRBD1	TRBV27	TRBJ2-3	16